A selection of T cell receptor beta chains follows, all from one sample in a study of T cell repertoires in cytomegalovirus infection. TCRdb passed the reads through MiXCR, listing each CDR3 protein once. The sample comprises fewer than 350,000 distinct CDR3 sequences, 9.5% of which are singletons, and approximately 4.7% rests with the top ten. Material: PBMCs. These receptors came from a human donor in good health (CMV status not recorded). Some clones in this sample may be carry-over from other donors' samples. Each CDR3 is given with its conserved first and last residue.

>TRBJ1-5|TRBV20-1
CSAPGTGVQPQHF
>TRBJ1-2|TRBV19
CASSGRGDYGYTF
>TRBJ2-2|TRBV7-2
CASSYMTGPTGELFF
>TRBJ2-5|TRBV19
CASSSNEETQYF
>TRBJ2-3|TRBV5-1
CASSSTTGTDTQYF
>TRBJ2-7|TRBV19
CASSIRASGTYEQYF
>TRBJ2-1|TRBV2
CASIRTSSYNEQFF
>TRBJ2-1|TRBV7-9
CASSFSSGSGLDEQFF
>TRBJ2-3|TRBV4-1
CASSQVLGYTQYF
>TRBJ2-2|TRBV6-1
CASSHTGGTGELFF
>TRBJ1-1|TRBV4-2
CASSQDFSNTEAFF
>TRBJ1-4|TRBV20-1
CSGQRGEKLFF
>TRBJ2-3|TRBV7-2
CASQRGGLTDTQYF
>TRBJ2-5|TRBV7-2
CASSLGLRGGLETQYF
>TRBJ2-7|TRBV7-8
CASSQTASSEQYF
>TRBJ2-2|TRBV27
CASGQRLAAGELFF
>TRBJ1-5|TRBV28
CASSKGPLVGQPQHF
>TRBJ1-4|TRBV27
CASSLSLQGPNEKLFF
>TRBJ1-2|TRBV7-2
CASSGGSVNYGYTF
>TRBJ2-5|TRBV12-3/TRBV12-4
CASSSVGRHQETQYF
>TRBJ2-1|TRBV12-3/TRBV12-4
CASSSGAGSNEQFF
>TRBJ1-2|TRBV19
CASSIDAGYGYTF
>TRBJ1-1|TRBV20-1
CSARDGTGIRNTEAFF
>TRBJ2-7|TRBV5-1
CASSYGTETRYSYEQYF
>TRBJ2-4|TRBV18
CASSPLGPRGNIQYF
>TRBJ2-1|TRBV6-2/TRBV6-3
CASSLLSVPDNEQFF
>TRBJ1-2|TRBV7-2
CASSPGPRPTGYGYTF
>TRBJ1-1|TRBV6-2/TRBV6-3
CASRDRTEAFF
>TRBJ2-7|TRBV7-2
CASSLGLADYEQYF
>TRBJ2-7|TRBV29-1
CSVETVSYEQYF
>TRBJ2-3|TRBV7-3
CASSLGGGNPDTQYF